This TCR beta chain was recovered during a study of vaccination effects on CD4 cells after COVID-19. General observations from the study: From healthy vaccinees, only 1 of 255 vaccine-induced clones also reacted to common cold coronaviruses.

After expansion with viral peptide pools in the ViraFEST assay, antigen-specific CD4+ T cells were sequenced. Subsequent to a culture period of more than 8 days, CD4+ T cells were isolated. It was two doses of either the BNT162b2 or mRNA-1273 vaccine that participants received. In the vaccine recipients, nucleocapsid antibodies were negative and there was no prior SARS-CoV-2 infection. Cultures had half their medium replaced with IL-2 medium on days 3 and 7. This CDR3 is built from 11 residues. Trimming removed 3 bases from V and 7 bases from J, with 9 bases in between. Germline V CDR1 and CDR2: SQVTM, ANQGSEA. With regard to this clone: Its antigen is unidentified.

Sequencing used immunoSEQ multiplex PCR; TCRdb keeps in-frame clones, though not all of them. Of approximately 12,000 clones in the sample, roughly 70% were seen once. The TCR was taken from a human donor who received a COVID-19 vaccine. This sample comprised CD4+ T cells from PBMCs cultured with SARS-CoV-2 spike peptides, obtained after COVID-19 vaccination. The V gene is TRBV29-1, the J gene TRBJ1-2; D not certain. The CDR3 loop is CSVDKGSGYTF. The DNA for the CDR3 is TGCAGCGTTGATAAGGGCTCTGGCTACACCTTC.